This entry lists 10 T cell receptor beta chains sequenced from one sample in a study of blood T cell repertoires in COVID-19. TCRdb's copy holds only in-frame clones and misses some; the assay was immunoSEQ multiplex PCR. The sample holds some 210,000 clones, 65% to 85% seen once. Material: peripheral blood. These TCRs come from a man in his fifties or sixties with active or convalescent COVID-19.

This clone occurred a few times. The gene calls are TRBV19 and TRBJ2-7; 9 bases are a match to TRBD1. The CDR3 has 15 residues. J lost 0 bases, V lost 6 bases, and 6 bases had no gene match. Germline loops: CDR1 LNHDA, CDR2 SQIVND (reference sequence). The CDR3 DNA sequence: TGTGCCAGTAGGGGGACAGGGAACCCCTCCTACGAGCAGTACTTC. Translated, it gives CASRGTGNPSYEQYF.

This chain links TRBV7-9 with TRBJ2-4; TRBD1 matches 8 bases. Unmatched junction bases numbered 3, after V lost 0 bases and J lost 8 bases. This CDR3 has 14 amino acids. Per the germline V gene, CDR1 is SEHNR and CDR2 is FQNEAQ (reference sequence). The CDR3 reads CASSLARGQHIQYF. In DNA form, the CDR3 reads TGTGCCAGCAGCTTAGCCAGGGGGCAACACATTCAGTACTTC.

V and J are TRBV18 and TRBJ1-2, with D perhaps TRBD1 (6 bases). Germline CDR1 is KGHSH and CDR2 is LQKENI. V was cut by 3 bases and J by 1 base, with 15 bases left in between. CDR3 length equals 16 residues. CDR3 DNA: TGTGCCAGCTCACCGAGGGGGTCTCAACTTAACTATGGCTACACCTTC. It specifies CASSPRGSQLNYGYTF.

This clone was observed a single time. As DNA, the CDR3 is TGTGCCAGCAGCGGAGGGCGGGGGGGTCCCACTGAAGCTTTCTTT. Translated: CASSGGRGGPTEAFF. J is TRBJ1-1 and V is TRBV7-2; D may be TRBD1 (5 bases). The germline CDR1 and CDR2 sequences are SGHTA and FQGNSA. The CDR3 runs 15 residues. Trimming removed 5 bases at V and 4 bases at J, with 17 bases between. Full variable domain (rest looked up from reference TRBV7-2 and TRBJ1-1): GAGVSQSPSNKVTEKGKDVELRCDPISGHTALYWYRQSLGQGLEFLIYFQGNSAPDKSGLPSDRFSAERTGGSVSTLTIQRTQQEDSAVYLCASSGGRGGPTEAFFGQGTRLTVV.

The chain has TRBV6-5 and TRBJ2-1; D might be TRBD2 (7 bases). CDR3 size: 13 residues. Looked up from germline, CDR1 is MNHEY and CDR2 is SVGAGI. V was cut by 6 bases and J by 12 bases, with 18 bases left in between. CDR3 nucleotides: TGTGCCAGCAGGTCTGGGGGGGGCGTCGGGCAGTTCTTC. It codes for CASRSGGGVGQFF.

The chain recombines TRBV5-1 with TRBJ2-3; 7 nucleotides line up with TRBD2. CDR3 length equals 14 residues. V lost 6 bases to trimming and J lost 4 bases; unmatched junction nucleotides: 8. Germline loops: CDR1 SGHRS, CDR2 YFSETQ. The CDR3 DNA sequence: TGCGCCAGCAACACGGGCGGGAGTGCAGATACGCAGTATTTT. This sequence encodes CASNTGGSADTQYF.

The V gene is TRBV19, the J gene TRBJ1-1; the D is unclear. This CDR3 contains 15 residues. Germline CDR1 is LNHDA and CDR2 is SQIVND (reference sequence). V lost 6 bases and J lost 2, with 16 bases in between. The CDR3 is CASRFGRGENTEAFF. The CDR3 DNA sequence: TGTGCCAGTAGATTCGGAAGAGGAGAAAACACTGAAGCTTTCTTT.

The chain recombines TRBV15 with TRBJ2-3, with D possibly TRBD2 on 7 matching bases. Germline CDR1 is LNHNV and CDR2 is YYDKDF (reference sequence). CDR3 size: 14 residues. V lost 8 bases and J lost 4, with 16 bases in between. The CDR3, as DNA: TGTGCCACCTGCGGGGGCGGGAGCTCAGATACGCAGTATTTT. It specifies CATCGGGSSDTQYF.

The chain links TRBV24-1 to TRBJ1-4; maybe TRBD1 (6 bases). Germline V gene sequence: CDR1 KGHDR, CDR2 SFDVKD. The CDR3 extends over 15 amino acids. V lost 4 bases and J lost 3, with 11 bases in between. CDR3 loop: CATSERGLANEKLFF. The CDR3 DNA reads TGTGCCACCAGTGAAAGGGGGTTGGCTAATGAAAAACTGTTTTTT.

This chain joins TRBV30 and TRBJ1-5, with unresolved D. Germline lookup yields CDR1 GTSNPN and CDR2 SVGIG (reference sequence). CDR3 length: 12 residues. V gave up 0 bases and J gave up 10 bases, with 10 bases separating them. The CDR3 nucleotides read TGTGCCTGGAGTGTAGGCCCAGGCCCCCAGCATTTT. This sequence encodes CAWSVGPGPQHF. Full variable domain (rest looked up from reference TRBV30 and TRBJ1-5): SQTIHQWPATLVQPVGSPLSLECTVEGTSNPNLYWYRQAAGRGLQLLFYSVGIGQISSEVPQNLSASRPQDRQFILSSKKLLLSDSGFYLCAWSVGPGPQHFGDGTRLSIL.